A single sample is the source of the 17 T cell receptor beta chains below, sequenced in a study of shared clonotypes between healthy human individuals. Using immunoSEQ multiplex PCR, the repertoire was profiled, and TCRdb retains in-frame clones only, with some absent. The repertoire holds millions of clones, with roughly 93% as singletons. The sequenced sample was naive CD4+ T cells from PBMCs. Subset denoted: CD45RA+ positively selected. The receptors come from a man between 18 and 35 years old in good health. Some clones in this sample may be carry-over from other donors' samples.

This chain connects TRBV7-9 to TRBJ2-7, with 7 nucleotides matching TRBD2. The V and J ends lost 5 bases and 7 bases, in that order; junction bases with no gene match: 11. This CDR3 region has 14 residues. Germline CDR1 and CDR2: SEHNR and FQNEAQ (reference sequence). As DNA, the CDR3 is TGTGCCAGCAGCCCCGCCGGGGGGTTCAGGGAGCAGTACTTC. It specifies CASSPAGGFREQYF.

This clone was found once. The gene calls are TRBV5-1 and TRBJ2-2, with 12 bases lining up with TRBD2. Germline CDR1 is SGHRS and CDR2 is YFSETQ. The CDR3 extends over 20 amino acids. J was trimmed by 7 bases and V by 1 base; bases with no gene match: 17. The CDR3 DNA follows: TGCGCCAGCAGCTTGTCCGTCGGGCTAGCGGGAGGGATTCGTTACGGGGAGCTGTTTTTT. Translation: CASSLSVGLAGGIRYGELFF.

This clone was seen once. CDR3 DNA: TGTGCCAGCAGTGCCCGGGACCGATACCCTTACGAGCAGTACTTC. Translating gives CASSARDRYPYEQYF. The gene calls are TRBV6-5 and TRBJ2-7; D may match TRBD1 or TRBD2 (5 bases each). The CDR3 has 15 residues. CDR1 is MNHEY and CDR2 is SVGAGI in the germline V gene. Trimming stripped 5 bases from V and 4 bases from J, with 18 bases between.

This clone has more than one count but fewer than ten. V and J are TRBV20-1 and TRBJ1-1; D unclear. Trimming pared 6 bases from V and 0 bases from J, leaving 5 bases between. From germline, CDR1 is DFQATT and CDR2 SNEGSKA (reference sequence). The CDR3 is made up of 11 amino acids. The CDR3 DNA reads as TGCAGTGCCAACATGAACACTGAAGCTTTCTTT. Translated, it gives CSANMNTEAFF.

The rearrangement joins TRBV7-2 to TRBJ2-2; TRBD2 might be the D (6 bases). The V gene's germline CDR1 is SGHTA and CDR2 FQGNSA. This CDR3 has 15 amino acids. V was pared by 8 bases and J by 9 bases, with 22 bases between. CDR3 residues: CASAFGGTASRELFF. CDR3 bases: TGTGCCAGCGCCTTCGGGGGAACAGCCTCAAGGGAGCTGTTTTTT.

This clone was detected once. The V call is TRBV2, the J call TRBJ2-7; 8 positions match TRBD1. Germline CDR1 is SNHLY and CDR2 is FYNNEI. This CDR3 spans 14 amino acids. Trimming cost V 6 bases and J 6 bases; bases outside gene matches: 10. CDR3 DNA: TGTGCCAGCAGGTTGGGGACAGGCCTTCCCGAGCAGTACTTC. Translating gives CASRLGTGLPEQYF.

In the case of this clone: The same CDR3 also results from other DNA sequences found in this sample. The gene calls are TRBV28 and TRBJ2-3; D is ambiguous. Trimming shortened V by 4 bases and J by 5 bases, and 4 bases separated the two germline ends. CDR3 length: 11 residues. The V gene's germline CDR1 is MDHEN and CDR2 SYDVKM. The CDR3 DNA reads TGTGCCAGCAGTTCTGAAGATACGCAGTATTTT. This codes for CASSSEDTQYF.

Notes on this clone: Other DNA sequences in the same sample also yield this CDR3. The chain joins TRBV5-1 to TRBJ2-3; D gene uncertain. CDR3 size: 14 residues. Germline assignment: CDR1 SGHRS and CDR2 YFSETQ. The V gene lost 1 base and the J gene lost 2 bases, with 8 bases spanning the gap. In DNA, the CDR3 is TGCGCCAGCAGCTTGTCTCCCTACACAGATACGCAGTATTTT. Its protein is CASSLSPYTDTQYF.

This chain joins TRBV12-2 and TRBJ2-7; the table's D gene call, TRBD2, was not cross checked with the DNA. TRBV12-2 is shown as a pseudogene. CDR3 length: 12 amino acids. The CDR3 bases are TGTGCAAACCCAACTTGGTCCTACGAGCAGTACTTC. Amino acid sequence: CANPTWSYEQYF.

The chain joins TRBV19 to TRBJ2-1; 9 positions match TRBD2. The germline V gene has CDR1 LNHDA and CDR2 SQIVND (reference sequence). The CDR3 spans 14 residues. Trimming took 2 bases from V and 10 from J; bases not matched to a gene: 6. The DNA of the CDR3 is TGTGCCAGTAGTATATCGGGACTAGCATCCGAGCAGTTCTTC. Translation: CASSISGLASEQFF.

This clone showed up just a few times. This rearrangement joins TRBV5-4 to TRBJ1-2; 7 nucleotides match TRBD1. J lost 0 bases, V lost 4 bases, and 9 bases had no gene match. The CDR3 has 16 residues. CDR1 and CDR2 (germline): SGHNT, YYREEE (reference sequence). The CDR3 loop is CASSAIEGQSNYGYTF. DNA of the CDR3: TGTGCCAGCAGCGCCATCGAGGGACAGTCTAACTATGGCTACACCTTC.

The chain has TRBV5-1 and TRBJ1-1, with no clear D. Germline V gene lookup returns CDR1 SGHRS and CDR2 YFSETQ. V gave up 4 bases and J gave up 4 bases, with 14 bases separating them. The CDR3 contains 14 residues. CDR3 nucleotides: TGCGCCAGCAGCCCGCCTATGGGTCGCACTGAAGCTTTCTTT. Translated: CASSPPMGRTEAFF.

This clone occurred a few times. The chain is built from TRBV5-1 and TRBJ1-1; D gene ambiguous. The CDR3 consists of 11 residues. CDR1 and CDR2 (germline): SGHRS, YFSETQ. The V end was cut by 5 bases, the J end by 10 bases, with 12 bases between. This CDR3 reads CASSNWAGAFF. The CDR3 nucleotides are TGCGCCAGCAGTAATTGGGCGGGAGCTTTCTTT.

The chain links TRBV30 to TRBJ2-1; no clear D gene. CDR1 is GTSNPN, CDR2 SVGIG, per germline (reference sequence). The CDR3 length is 13 residues. Trimming pared 3 bases from V and 9 bases from J, leaving 15 bases between. The CDR3 sequence is CAWRGDIWSEQFF. The DNA of the CDR3 is TGTGCCTGGAGGGGCGATATCTGGAGTGAGCAGTTCTTC. Supplemented by reference TRBV30 and TRBJ2-1, the full variable domain reads SQTIHQWPATLVQPVGSPLSLECTVEGTSNPNLYWYRQAAGRGLQLLFYSVGIGQISSEVPQNLSASRPQDRQFILSSKKLLLSDSGFYLCAWRGDIWSEQFFGPGTRLTVL.

The chain links TRBV6-4 to TRBJ2-1; 7 bases map to TRBD1. Germline CDR1 is MRHNA and CDR2 is SNTAGT. V lost 5 bases to trimming and J lost 4 bases; unmatched junction nucleotides: 8. CDR3 size: 15 residues. In nucleotides, the CDR3 is TGTGCCAGCAGTACAATCCCGGGACAGTACAATGAGCAGTTCTTC. This translates into CASSTIPGQYNEQFF.

This sequence joins TRBV27 and TRBJ2-1; 9 bases fit TRBD1. Germline CDR1 is MNHEY and CDR2 is SMNVEV (reference sequence). V dropped 5 bases and J dropped 7; count of bases not matched to a gene: 12. The CDR3 covers 16 residues. CDR3: CASSGPGQGMWNEQFF. The CDR3 region has the DNA TGTGCCAGCAGTGGGCCGGGACAGGGTATGTGGAATGAGCAGTTCTTC.

The chain links TRBV5-1 to TRBJ2-7; tentatively, D is TRBD1 or TRBD2 (5 bases each). CDR1 and CDR2 (germline): SGHRS, YFSETQ. This CDR3 has 15 amino acids. V was cut by 4 bases and J by 3 bases, with 17 bases left in between. Written as DNA, the CDR3 is TGCGCCAGCAGCAACCCGGGGCTAGCAGACTACGAGCAGTACTTC. Its protein is CASSNPGLADYEQYF.